A selection of T cell receptor beta chains follows, all from one sample in a study of regulatory and conventional T cells in RAG deficiency. Profiling relied on immunoSEQ multiplex PCR, and the TCRdb table lists in-frame clones only, not all of them. Of about 30,000 clones listed, 90% to 95% were seen once; the top ten hold roughly 0.16%. Another study also made use of these data, one on regulatory T cells.

Sequencing input: CD25- CD4+ T cells sorted from blood. These receptors were obtained from a human donor in good health. CDR3s include the opening cysteine and the closing phenylalanine or tryptophan. D genes are given only for firm matches. Size is stated for part of the rows, as once, few or many counts, or as a class when the clone is expanded.

TRBJ2-7 TRBV19 TRBD1 . CASSAATGGAYEQYF TGTGCCAGTAGTGCAGCAACAGGGGGCGCCTACGAGCAGTACTTC
TRBJ2-7 TRBV12-5 TRBD1 . CASGLGQGYEQYF TGTGCTAGTGGTTTGGGACAGGGATACGAGCAGTACTTC
TRBJ2-7 TRBV2 TRBD1 . CASSDRDRTPYEQYF TGTGCCAGCAGTGACCGGGACAGAACCCCCTACGAGCAGTACTTC
TRBJ2-1 TRBV5-1 TRBD2 . CASMERGISEQFF TGCGCCAGCATGGAGCGGGGGATAAGTGAGCAGTTCTTC
TRBJ1-1 TRBV4-2 . . CASSQPTLQGKGTEAFF TGTGCCAGCAGCCAACCCACCCTACAGGGAAAGGGGACCGAAGCTTTCTTT
TRBJ1-6 TRBV5-6 . . CASSLARATSPLHF TGTGCCAGCAGCTTGGCCAGGGCAACCTCACCCCTCCACTTT
TRBJ2-5 TRBV5-1 . . CASSFGAQGIKETQYF TGCGCCAGCAGCTTTGGGGCACAGGGCATCAAAGAGACCCAGTACTTC
TRBJ2-1 TRBV5-1 . . CASSLGARGNEQFF TGCGCCAGCAGCTTGGGTGCTAGGGGCAATGAGCAGTTCTTC
TRBJ2-7 TRBV6-1 TRBD1 . CASRRGQGGDEQYF TGTGCCAGCAGGAGGGGACAGGGAGGCGACGAGCAGTACTTC
TRBJ2-1 TRBV9 . . CASSVRVHNEQFF TGTGCCAGCAGCGTCAGGGTCCACAATGAGCAGTTCTTC
TRBJ1-4 TRBV21-1 . . CASSKGAEKLFF TGTGCCAGCAGCAAAGGGGCCGAAAAACTGTTTTTT
TRBJ2-1 TRBV11-1 . once CASSFLGGGGNEQFF TGTGCCAGCAGCTTTTTGGGGGGCGGGGGTAATGAGCAGTTCTTC
TRBJ2-7 TRBV5-4 . . CASSHQWPRGRHEQYF TGTGCCAGCAGCCACCAATGGCCCCGCGGTCGGCACGAGCAGTACTTC
TRBJ2-4 TRBV6-7 TRBD1 . CASSDREAKNIQYF TGTGCCAGCAGTGACAGGGAAGCCAAAAACATTCAGTACTTC
TRBJ1-1 TRBV28 TRBD1 . CASSMERGRIGSRAISTEAFF TGTGCCAGCAGTATGGAGAGGGGGCGGATCGGATCGAGGGCCATTTCCACTGAAGCTTTCTTT
TRBJ1-6 TRBV2 . . CASRPGTPSSYNSPLHF TGTGCCAGCAGACCCGGGACACCGAGCTCCTATAATTCCCCCCTCCACTTT
TRBJ2-3 TRBV7-9 . . CASNKGGASTDTQYF TGTGCCAGCAACAAGGGGGGGGCAAGCACAGATACGCAGTATTTT
TRBJ2-4 TRBV6-5 . . CASSYNTGPNIQYF TGTGCCAGCAGTTACAATACAGGGCCAAACATTCAGTACTTC
TRBJ2-7 TRBV7-9 . . CASSLGGLAYEQYF TGTGCCAGCAGCTTAGGGGGGCTAGCCTACGAGCAGTACTTC
TRBJ1-1 TRBV11-2 . . CASSMPGTNTEAFF TGTGCCAGCAGCATGCCAGGAACCAACACTGAAGCTTTCTTT
TRBJ2-3 TRBV5-4 TRBD2 . CASSLLWGGDTQYF TGTGCCAGCAGCTTGTTGTGGGGGGGAGATACGCAGTATTTT
TRBJ1-4 TRBV5-1 TRBD1 . CASSPGTALNEKLFF TGCGCCAGCAGCCCAGGGACAGCCCTTAATGAAAAACTGTTTTTT
TRBJ2-7 TRBV19 TRBD1 . CASRRDRDTYEQYF TGTGCCAGTAGACGGGACAGGGACACCTACGAGCAGTACTTC
TRBJ2-5 TRBV10-3 TRBD1 once CATRGDRGPETQYF TGTGCCACCCGGGGGGACAGGGGCCCAGAGACCCAGTACTTC
TRBJ1-3 TRBV6-6 . few CASNRSGSSGNTIYF TGTGCCAGCAACCGGTCAGGCAGCTCTGGAAACACCATATATTTT
TRBJ2-7 TRBV5-6 TRBD1 . CASNPGQGFFEQYF TGTGCCAGCAATCCGGGACAGGGATTCTTCGAGCAGTACTTC
TRBJ1-2 TRBV6-1 . . CASRDGFRGFYTF TGTGCCAGCAGGGACGGGTTCCGGGGGTTCTACACCTTC
TRBJ2-3 TRBV29-1 TRBD1 . CSASPNIGATGGTDTQYF TGCAGCGCCTCACCTAATATAGGGGCAACAGGGGGGACAGATACGCAGTATTTT
TRBJ1-6 TRBV30 . . CAWSAGVNNSPLHF TGTGCCTGGAGTGCAGGGGTCAATAATTCCCCCCTCCACTTT
TRBJ1-2 TRBV20-1 . . CSAIGVAGYTF TGCAGTGCTATCGGGGTGGCTGGCTACACCTTC
TRBJ1-6 TRBV2 . . CASSEDKRGAGNSPLHF TGTGCCAGCAGTGAAGATAAGCGGGGCGCGGGTAATTCACCCCTCCACTTT
TRBJ1-5 TRBV6-6 TRBD1 . CASTSPDRGNQPQHF TGTGCCAGCACCTCACCGGACAGGGGCAATCAGCCCCAGCATTTT
TRBJ2-1 TRBV4-1 TRBD2 . CASSQALSGGSLEQFF TGCGCCAGCAGCCAGGCACTCAGCGGGGGGTCTCTGGAGCAGTTCTTC
TRBJ1-4 TRBV21-1 . . CASAGGTNEKLFF TGTGCCAGCGCGGGGGGGACTAATGAAAAACTGTTTTTT
TRBJ2-7 TRBV7-9 . . CASSLKSGTRTYEQYF TGTGCCAGCAGCCTGAAGTCCGGGACAAGAACCTACGAGCAGTACTTC
TRBJ1-5 TRBV19 . . CASSIQTGGYQPQHF TGTGCCAGTAGTATCCAGACGGGGGGTTATCAGCCCCAGCATTTT
TRBJ1-1 TRBV6-5 . . CASSYSMRNTEAFF TGTGCCAGCAGTTACTCGATGAGGAACACTGAAGCTTTCTTT
TRBJ1-5 TRBV7-2 . . CASSRGHNQPQHF TGTGCCAGCAGCCGCGGACACAATCAGCCCCAGCATTTT
TRBJ1-6 TRBV28 TRBD1 . CASSRQGYNSPLHF TGTGCCAGCAGCCGACAGGGCTATAATTCGCCCCTCCACTTT
TRBJ2-3 TRBV21-1 . . CASSKAWYTTDTQYF TGTGCCAGCAGCAAAGCTTGGTACACCACAGATACGCAGTATTTT
TRBJ1-4 TRBV18 . . CASSPTFIGNEKLFF TGTGCCAGCTCACCAACTTTCATCGGGAATGAAAAACTGTTTTTT
TRBJ2-7 TRBV7-7 . . CASSLGAGFSYEQYF TGTGCTAGCAGCTTAGGGGCCGGATTCTCCTACGAGCAGTACTTC
TRBJ1-5 TRBV7-2 . once CASSLQPPGNQPQHF TGTGCCAGCAGCCTACAGCCCCCAGGAAATCAGCCCCAGCATTTT
TRBJ1-2 TRBV18 . . CASSLSGGNYGYTF TGTGCCAGCTCACTCTCGGGAGGGAACTATGGCTACACCTTC
TRBJ1-4 TRBV6-1 . few CASSLTAATNEKLFF TGTGCCAGCAGCTTGACAGCCGCAACTAATGAAAAACTGTTTTTT